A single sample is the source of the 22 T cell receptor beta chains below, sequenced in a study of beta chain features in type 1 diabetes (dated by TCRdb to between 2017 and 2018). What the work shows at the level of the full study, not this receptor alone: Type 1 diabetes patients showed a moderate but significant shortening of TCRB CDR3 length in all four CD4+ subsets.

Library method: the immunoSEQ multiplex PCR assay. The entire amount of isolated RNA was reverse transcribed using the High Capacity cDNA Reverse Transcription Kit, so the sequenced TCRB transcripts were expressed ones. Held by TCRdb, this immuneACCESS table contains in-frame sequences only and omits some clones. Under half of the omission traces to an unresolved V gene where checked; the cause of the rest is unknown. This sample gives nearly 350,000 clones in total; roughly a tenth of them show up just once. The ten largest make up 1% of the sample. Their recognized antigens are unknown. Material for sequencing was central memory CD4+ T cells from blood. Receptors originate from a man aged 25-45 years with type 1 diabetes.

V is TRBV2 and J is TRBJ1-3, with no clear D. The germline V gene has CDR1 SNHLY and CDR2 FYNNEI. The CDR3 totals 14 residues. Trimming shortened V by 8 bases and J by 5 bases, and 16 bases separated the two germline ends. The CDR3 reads CASGRILSRNTIYF. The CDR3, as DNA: TGTGCCAGCGGGAGGATTCTTTCTAGAAACACCATATATTTT.

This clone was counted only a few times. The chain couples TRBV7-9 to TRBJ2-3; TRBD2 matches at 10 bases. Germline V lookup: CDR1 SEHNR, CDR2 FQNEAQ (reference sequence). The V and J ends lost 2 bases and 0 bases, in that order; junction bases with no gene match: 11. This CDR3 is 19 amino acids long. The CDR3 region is CASSLHSQLAGGSTDTQYF. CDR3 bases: TGTGCCAGCAGCTTACATTCCCAATTAGCGGGGGGAAGCACAGATACGCAGTATTTT.

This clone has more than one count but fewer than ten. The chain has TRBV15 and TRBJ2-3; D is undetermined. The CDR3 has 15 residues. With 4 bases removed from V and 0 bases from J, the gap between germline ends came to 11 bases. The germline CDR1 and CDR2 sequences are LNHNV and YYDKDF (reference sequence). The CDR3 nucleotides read TGTGCCACCAGCACCCGGACGGCTAGCACAGATACGCAGTATTTT. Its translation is CATSTRTASTDTQYF.

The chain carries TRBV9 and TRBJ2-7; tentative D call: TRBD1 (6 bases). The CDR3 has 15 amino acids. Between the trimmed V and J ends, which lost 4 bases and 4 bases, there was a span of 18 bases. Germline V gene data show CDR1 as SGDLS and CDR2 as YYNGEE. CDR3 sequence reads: CASSPKGTSGYEQYF. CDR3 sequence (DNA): TGTGCCAGCAGCCCGAAGGGGACAAGCGGATACGAGCAGTACTTC.

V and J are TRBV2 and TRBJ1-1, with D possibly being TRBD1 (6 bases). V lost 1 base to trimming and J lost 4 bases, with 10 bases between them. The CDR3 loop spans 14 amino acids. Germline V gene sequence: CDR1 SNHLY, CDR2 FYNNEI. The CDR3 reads CASSEGQGTTEAFF. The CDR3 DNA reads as TGTGCCAGCAGTGAAGGGCAGGGGACCACTGAAGCTTTCTTT.

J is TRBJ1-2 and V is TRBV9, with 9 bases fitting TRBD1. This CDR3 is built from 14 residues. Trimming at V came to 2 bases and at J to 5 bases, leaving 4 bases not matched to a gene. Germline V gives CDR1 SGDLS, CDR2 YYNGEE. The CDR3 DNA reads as TGTGCCAGCAGCGTGGGACAGGGCGAGTATGGCTACACCTTC. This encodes CASSVGQGEYGYTF.

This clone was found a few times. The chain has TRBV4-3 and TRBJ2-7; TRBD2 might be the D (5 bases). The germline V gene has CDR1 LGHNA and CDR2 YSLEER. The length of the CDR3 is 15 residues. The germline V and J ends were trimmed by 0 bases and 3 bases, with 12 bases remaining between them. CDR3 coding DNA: TGCGCCAGCAGCCAAGAGGGCCGGGGTCTCTACGAGCAGTACTTC. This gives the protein CASSQEGRGLYEQYF.

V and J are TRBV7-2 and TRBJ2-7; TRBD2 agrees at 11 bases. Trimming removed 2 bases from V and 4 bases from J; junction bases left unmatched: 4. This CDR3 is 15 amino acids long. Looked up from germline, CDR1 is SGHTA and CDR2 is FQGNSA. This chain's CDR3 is CASSLSASGGYEQYF. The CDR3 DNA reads TGTGCCAGCAGCTTATCAGCTAGCGGGGGGTACGAGCAGTACTTC.

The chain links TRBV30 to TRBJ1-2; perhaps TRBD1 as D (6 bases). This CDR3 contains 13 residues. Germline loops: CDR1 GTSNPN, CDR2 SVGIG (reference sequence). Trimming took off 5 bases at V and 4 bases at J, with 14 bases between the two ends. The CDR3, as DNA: TGTGCCTGGGTTGGACAGCGACTCTATGGCTACACCTTC. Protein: CAWVGQRLYGYTF.

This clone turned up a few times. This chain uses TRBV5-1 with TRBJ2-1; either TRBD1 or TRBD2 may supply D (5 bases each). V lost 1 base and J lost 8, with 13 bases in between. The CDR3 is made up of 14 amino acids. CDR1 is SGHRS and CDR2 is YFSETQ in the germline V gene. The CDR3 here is CASSLSAGADEQFF. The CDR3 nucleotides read TGCGCCAGCAGCTTGTCCGCCGGGGCGGATGAGCAGTTCTTC. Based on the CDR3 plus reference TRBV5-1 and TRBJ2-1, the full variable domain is KAGVTQTPRYLIKTRGQQVTLSCSPISGHRSVSWYQQTPGQGLQFLFEYFSETQRNKGNFPGRFSGRQFSNSRSEMNVSTLELGDSALYLCASSLSAGADEQFFGPGTRLTVL.

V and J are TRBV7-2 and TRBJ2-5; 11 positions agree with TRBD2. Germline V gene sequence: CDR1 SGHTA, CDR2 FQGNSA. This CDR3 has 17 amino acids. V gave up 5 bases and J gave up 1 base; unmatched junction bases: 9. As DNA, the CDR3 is TGTGCCAGCAGCCGTCCAGGACTAGCGGGTGTCCAAGAGACCCAGTACTTC. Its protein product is CASSRPGLAGVQETQYF.

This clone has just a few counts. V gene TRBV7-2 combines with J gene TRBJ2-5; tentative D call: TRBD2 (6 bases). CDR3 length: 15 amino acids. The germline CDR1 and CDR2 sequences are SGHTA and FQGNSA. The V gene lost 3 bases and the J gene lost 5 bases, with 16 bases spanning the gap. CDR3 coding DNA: TGTGCCAGCAGCTTTCTCTGGGGGGTCCAGGAGACCCAGTACTTC. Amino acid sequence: CASSFLWGVQETQYF. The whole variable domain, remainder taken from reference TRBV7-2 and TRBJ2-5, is GAGVSQSPSNKVTEKGKDVELRCDPISGHTALYWYRQSLGQGLEFLIYFQGNSAPDKSGLPSDRFSAERTGGSVSTLTIQRTQQEDSAVYLCASSFLWGVQETQYFGPGTRLLVL.

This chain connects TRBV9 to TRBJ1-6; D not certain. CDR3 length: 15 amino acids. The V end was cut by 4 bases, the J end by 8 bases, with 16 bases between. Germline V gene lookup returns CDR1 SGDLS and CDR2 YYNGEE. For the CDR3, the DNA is TGTGCCAGCAGCAGAACGTACGGGCTGGATTCACCCCTCCACTTT. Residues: CASSRTYGLDSPLHF.

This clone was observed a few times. The CDR3 protein is CASSLRPGTPFF. The CDR3 nucleotides read TGTGCCAGCAGCTTGCGCCCCGGGACGCCGTTCTTC. The chain combines TRBV11-2 with TRBJ2-1; the D call may be TRBD1 or TRBD2 (5 bases each). The V gene's germline CDR1 is SGHAT and CDR2 FQNNGV. V lost 3 bases and J lost 15, with 15 bases in between. The CDR3 is 12 amino acids.

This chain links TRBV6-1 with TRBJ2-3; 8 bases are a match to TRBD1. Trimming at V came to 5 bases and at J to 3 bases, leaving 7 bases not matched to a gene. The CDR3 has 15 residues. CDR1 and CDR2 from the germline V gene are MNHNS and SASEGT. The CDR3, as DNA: TGTGCCAGCAGTTTCGGCGGGACAGGAACAGATACGCAGTATTTT. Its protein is CASSFGGTGTDTQYF.

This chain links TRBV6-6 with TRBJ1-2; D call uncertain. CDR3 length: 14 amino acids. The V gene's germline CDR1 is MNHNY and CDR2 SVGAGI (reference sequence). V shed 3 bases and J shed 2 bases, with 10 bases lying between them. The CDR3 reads CASSYSPDNYGYTF. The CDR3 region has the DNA TGTGCCAGCAGTTATAGTCCAGACAACTATGGCTACACCTTC.

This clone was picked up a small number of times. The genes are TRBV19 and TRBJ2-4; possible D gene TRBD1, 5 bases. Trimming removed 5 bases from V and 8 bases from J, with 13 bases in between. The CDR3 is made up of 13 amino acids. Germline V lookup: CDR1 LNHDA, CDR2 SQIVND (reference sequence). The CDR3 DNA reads TGTGCCAGTAGTCTGGGGCATCGGGACATTCAGTACTTC. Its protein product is CASSLGHRDIQYF.

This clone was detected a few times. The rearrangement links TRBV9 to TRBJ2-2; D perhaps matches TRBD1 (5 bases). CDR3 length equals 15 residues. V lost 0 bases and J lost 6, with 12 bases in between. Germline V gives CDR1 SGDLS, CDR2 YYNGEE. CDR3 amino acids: CASSVGEGHAGELFF. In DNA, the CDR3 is TGTGCCAGCAGCGTAGGGGAAGGACACGCCGGGGAGCTGTTTTTT. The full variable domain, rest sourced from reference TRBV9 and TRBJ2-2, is DSGVTQTPKHLITATGQRVTLRCSPRSGDLSVYWYQQSLDQGLQFLIQYYNGEERAKGNILERFSAQQFPDLHSELNLSSLELGDSALYFCASSVGEGHAGELFFGEGSRLTVL.

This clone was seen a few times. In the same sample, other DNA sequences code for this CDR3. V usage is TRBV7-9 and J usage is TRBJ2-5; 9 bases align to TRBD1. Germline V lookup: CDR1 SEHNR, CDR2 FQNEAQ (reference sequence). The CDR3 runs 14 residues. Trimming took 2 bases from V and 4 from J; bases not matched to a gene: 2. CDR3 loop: CASSLTGGGETQYF. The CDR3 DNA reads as TGTGCCAGCAGCTTAACAGGGGGCGGAGAGACCCAGTACTTC.

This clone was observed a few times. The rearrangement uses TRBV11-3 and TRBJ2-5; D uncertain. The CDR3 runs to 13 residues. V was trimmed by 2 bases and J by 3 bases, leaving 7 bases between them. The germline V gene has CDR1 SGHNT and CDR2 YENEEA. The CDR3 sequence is CASSLHGKETQYF. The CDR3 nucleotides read TGTGCCAGCAGCTTACATGGAAAAGAGACCCAGTACTTC.

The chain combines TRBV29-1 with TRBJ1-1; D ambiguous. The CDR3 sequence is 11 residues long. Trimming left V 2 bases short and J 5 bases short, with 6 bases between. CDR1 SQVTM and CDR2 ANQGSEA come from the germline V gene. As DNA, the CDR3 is TGCAGCGTTGAACCCCAGACTGAAGCTTTCTTT. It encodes CSVEPQTEAFF.

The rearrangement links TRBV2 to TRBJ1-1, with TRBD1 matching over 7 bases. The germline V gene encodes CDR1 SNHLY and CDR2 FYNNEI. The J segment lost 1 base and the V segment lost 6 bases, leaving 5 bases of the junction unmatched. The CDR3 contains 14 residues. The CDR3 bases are TGTGCCAGCAGGGGGGGACAGCCGAACACTGAAGCTTTCTTT. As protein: CASRGGQPNTEAFF.